A single sample is the source of the 15 T cell receptor beta chains below, sequenced in a study of OX40 agonist ivuxolimab in advanced cancers. Sequenced by immunoSEQ multiplex PCR; TCRdb stores in-frame clones only, minus some. The sample holds around 70,000 clones; around 85% are singletons and the top ten take over 4%. The starting material was CD4+ or CD8+ T cells sorted from blood, obtained in a trial of the OX40 agonist ivuxolimab. These receptors were collected from an adult with an advanced solid tumor such as melanoma, head and neck, liver or kidney cancer.

The chain has TRBV28 and TRBJ2-7; D perhaps matches TRBD2 (5 bases). The CDR3 spans 14 residues. Germline CDR1 is MDHEN and CDR2 is SYDVKM. Trimming cost V 1 base and J 6 bases, with 13 bases left between them. Written as DNA, the CDR3 is TGTGCCAGCAGTTTATCCCACGGGGTGACCGAGCAGTACTTC. As protein: CASSLSHGVTEQYF.

The chain uses TRBV10-3 and TRBJ2-7, with D maybe TRBD1 (5 bases). CDR1 is ENHRY, CDR2 SYGVKD, per germline. V lost 4 bases, J lost 6 bases, and 19 bases lay in between. The CDR3 is 15 amino acids. CDR3 amino acids: CAISGRGREPSEQYF. The CDR3 DNA sequence: TGTGCCATCAGTGGAAGGGGCAGGGAACCCTCCGAGCAGTACTTC.

V and J are TRBV18 and TRBJ2-7, with 12 bases identical to TRBD1. Trimming took 3 bases from V and 7 from J; bases not matched to a gene: 7. This CDR3 has 15 amino acids. CDR1 KGHSH and CDR2 LQKENI come from the germline V gene. The chain's CDR3 is CASSPLGTGGNEQYF. The CDR3 nucleotides are TGTGCCAGCTCACCGCTCGGGACAGGGGGCAATGAGCAGTACTTC.

As for this clone: Other DNA sequences in the sample encode the same CDR3. The chain links TRBV18 to TRBJ2-7; 8 bases are a match to TRBD2. J gave up 6 bases and V 3 bases, and 1 base lay outside the gene matches. The CDR3 is 12 amino acids. Germline CDR1 is KGHSH and CDR2 is LQKENI. The chain's CDR3 is CASSPGGVEQYF. The CDR3 nucleotides read TGTGCCAGCTCACCCGGGGGGGTCGAGCAGTACTTC.

The rearrangement joins TRBV11-1 to TRBJ2-1; tentatively, D is TRBD2 (6 bases). The V end lost 5 bases, the J end lost 2 bases, and 16 bases lay between the germline ends. The CDR3 consists of 16 residues. Germline V lookup: CDR1 SGHAT, CDR2 FQDESV (reference sequence). The CDR3 protein is CASSPGLFQTYNEQFF. CDR3 in DNA: TGTGCCAGCAGCCCGGGACTTTTTCAGACCTACAATGAGCAGTTCTTC.

The chain combines TRBV7-3 with TRBJ1-1; D may be TRBD1 (5 bases). The V gene's germline CDR1 is SGHTA and CDR2 FQGTGA. The germline V and J ends were trimmed by 5 bases and 1 base, with 8 bases remaining between them. The CDR3 contains 13 residues. The CDR3 sequence: CASSAQGNTEAFF. In nucleotides, the CDR3 is TGTGCCAGCAGCGCCCAGGGGAACACTGAAGCTTTCTTT.

This clone was detected a few times. The chain recombines TRBV11-2 with TRBJ2-1, with TRBD2 matching over 7 bases. Germline values: CDR1 SGHAT, CDR2 FQNNGV. The CDR3 contains 15 residues. V trimming: 3 bases; J trimming: 3 bases; junction bases outside the gene matches: 5. CDR3: CASSFGGGFYNEQFF. The CDR3 DNA is TGTGCCAGCAGCTTTGGGGGGGGATTCTACAATGAGCAGTTCTTC.

The J gene is TRBJ2-4, the V gene TRBV5-1, with D perhaps being TRBD1 or TRBD2 (6 bases each). V gave up 4 bases and J gave up 0 bases, with 17 bases separating them. From germline, CDR1 is SGHRS and CDR2 YFSETQ. The CDR3 totals 17 residues. The CDR3 region has the DNA TGCGCCAGCAGCGAGGAGGGGGGAGCCCTAGCCAAAAACATTCAGTACTTC. Amino acids: CASSEEGGALAKNIQYF.

This chain joins TRBV5-1 and TRBJ1-4; TRBD1 agrees at 7 bases. There are 14 residues in the CDR3. The V gene end was trimmed by 6 bases and the J gene end by 1 base; junction bases not matched to a gene: 3. Germline CDR1 reads SGHRS; CDR2 reads YFSETQ. This CDR3 reads CASKRQGTNEKLFF. The CDR3 DNA is TGCGCCAGCAAGAGACAGGGAACTAATGAAAAACTGTTTTTT.

This chain joins TRBV18 and TRBJ2-5; 7 bases agree with TRBD2. This CDR3 contains 14 residues. Trimming cost V 0 bases and J 4 bases; bases outside gene matches: 2. Germline-derived CDR1 and CDR2 are KGHSH and LQKENI. The CDR3 coding sequence is TGTGCCAGCTCACCACCGGGAGGGGCAGAGACCCAGTACTTC. Its translation is CASSPPGGAETQYF. Looking up the rest from reference TRBV18 and TRBJ2-5 gives the full variable domain: NAGVMQNPRHLVRRRGQEARLRCSPMKGHSHVYWYRQLPEEGLKFMVYLQKENIIDESGMPKERFSAEFPKEGPSILRIQQVVRGDSAAYFCASSPPGGAETQYFGPGTRLLVL.

The rearrangement uses TRBV5-6 and TRBJ2-5; D uncertain. V was shortened by 2 bases and J by 2 bases, with 22 bases between the two germline ends. This CDR3 contains 18 residues. The germline V gene has CDR1 SGHDT and CDR2 YYEEEE. The CDR3 nucleotides read TGTGCCAGCAGCTTTATAGTCATCAGGCAGACCCCTCAAGAGACCCAGTACTTC. Amino acids: CASSFIVIRQTPQETQYF.

V usage is TRBV4-3 and J usage is TRBJ1-6, with D maybe TRBD1 (6 bases). CDR3 length: 16 amino acids. Trimming cost V 0 bases and J 9 bases, with 15 bases left between them. Per the germline V gene, CDR1 is LGHNA and CDR2 is YSLEER. CDR3 amino acids: CASSQDWAGVGSPLHF. In DNA form, the CDR3 reads TGCGCCAGCAGCCAAGATTGGGCAGGGGTAGGTTCACCCCTCCACTTT.

In its sample, this clone was seen a few times. The rearrangement uses TRBV5-1 and TRBJ1-3; TRBD1 is a possible D gene (6 bases). Per germline, CDR1 SGHRS and CDR2 YFSETQ. Trimming shortened V by 1 base and J by 1 base, and 9 bases separated the two germline ends. This CDR3 is 15 amino acids long. The CDR3 sequence: CASSLNRDSGNTIYF. CDR3 DNA: TGCGCCAGCAGCTTGAACAGGGATTCTGGAAACACCATATATTTT.

The chain links TRBV7-2 to TRBJ2-3; D ambiguous. The CDR3 is 15 residues long. Trimming took 2 bases from V and 2 from J, leaving 11 bases between them. CDR1 is SGHTA, CDR2 FQGNSA, per germline. The DNA of the CDR3 is TGTGCCAGCAGCTTACGGCGGCTAGACACAGATACGCAGTATTTT. It encodes CASSLRRLDTDTQYF.

The rearrangement uses TRBV19 and TRBJ2-7; D tentatively fits TRBD1 or TRBD2 (5 bases each). The V end lost 9 bases, the J end lost 4 bases, and 22 bases lay between the germline ends. CDR3 size: 15 residues. CDR1 is LNHDA, CDR2 SQIVND, per germline (reference sequence). For the CDR3, the DNA is TGTGCCAGCTCTAATGGGCGCCCCGAGGGGTACGAGCAGTACTTC. It is translated as CASSNGRPEGYEQYF.